This T cell receptor (beta chain) was documented in a study of spatial heterogeneity in lung cancer. In this sample, this clonotype turned up many times. The V gene end was trimmed by 3 bases and the J gene end by 5 bases; junction bases not matched to a gene: 7. The CDR3 runs to 15 residues. Germline values: CDR1 KGHSH, CDR2 LQKENI. Time point indicated: sample taken at primary tumor resection. The donors comprised about 70 untreated early-stage non-small cell lung cancer patients. From tumor, nontumor lung or frozen PBMC, whole RNA was taken unsorted for sequencing. Each molecule of TCR cDNA was tagged with one unique molecular identifier. TCRdb processed the 5' RACE reads anew with MiXCR; each CDR3 protein has one entry. Here the sample spans approximately 40,000 distinct CDR3 sequences, 6.5% to 8.5% being singletons.

The source is a male donor with early-stage non-small cell lung cancer. This sample comprised PBMCs, obtained at surgery. The chain employs TRBV18 and TRBJ2-3, with TRBD2 identical over 8 bases. This chain's CDR3 is CASSPSAGVEDTQYF. As DNA, the CDR3 is TGTGCCAGCTCACCTTCAGCGGGAGTGGAAGATACGCAGTATTTT.